The clone carrying this T cell receptor beta chain was observed a few times. Its specificity is unknown. The sample comes from a study of T cells after yellow fever vaccination. General study results and limits: Subsequent to the booster, the majority of primary-vaccination clones reappeared (around 96% CD4, 85% to 90% CD8).

Germline values: CDR1 LGHNA, CDR2 YSLEER. The CDR3 covers 13 residues. J lost 11 bases, V lost 4 bases, and 4 bases had no gene match. A universal primer site and UMIs were added as TCR cDNA was made by 5'RACE template switching. Each CDR3 protein is one row after TCRdb ran MiXCR on the 5' RACE reads. The data show around 100,000 distinct CDR3 sequences, with 5.8% seen just once and about 40% held by the top ten. The sequence was obtained from a man younger than 35 who received the YFV17D yellow fever vaccine. The material sequenced was CD8+ T cells sorted from PBMCs, taken 10 days after the yellow fever booster vaccination. The chain employs TRBV4-3 and TRBJ1-5; 11 positions agree with TRBD1. The CDR3 coding sequence is TGCGCCAGCAGCCGCGGACAGGGGGCTTCCCAGCATTTT. Translating gives CASSRGQGASQHF.